The next 23 T cell receptor beta chains were all read from a single sample in a study of cytomegalovirus exposure and HLA in healthy donors. Primers: 60 Vbeta forward and 13 Jbeta reverse. Clones were read by immunoSEQ multiplex PCR, and TCRdb kept only the in-frame ones, dropping some. The table includes 150,000 to 200,000 clones, roughly 75% detected once. Specimen: PBMCs. The receptors come from a woman aged 45 to 65 in good health and CMV-seropositive.

V usage is TRBV4-3 and J usage is TRBJ2-1; no definite D call. Trimming pared 1 base from V and 1 base from J, leaving 8 bases between. Germline V lookup: CDR1 LGHNA, CDR2 YSLEER. This CDR3 has 15 amino acids. The CDR3 coding sequence is TGCGCCAGCAGCCAAGGGCCATCATCCTACAATGAGCAGTTCTTC. Protein sequence: CASSQGPSSYNEQFF.

The genes are TRBV6-6 and TRBJ1-4, with a weak D call TRBD1 (6 bases). The CDR3 contains 14 residues. V was trimmed by 2 bases and J by 7 bases, leaving 11 bases between them. Germline V gene data show CDR1 as MNHNY and CDR2 as SVGAGI (reference sequence). The CDR3 bases are TGTGCCAGCAGTTACATGGGGACATCTGAAAAACTGTTTTTT. It yields the protein CASSYMGTSEKLFF.

V usage is TRBV6-5 and J usage is TRBJ2-2; possible D gene TRBD1, 6 bases. CDR1 is MNHEY, CDR2 SVGAGI, per germline. This CDR3 is built from 15 residues. The V end was cut by 4 bases, the J end by 6 bases, with 15 bases between. In DNA, the CDR3 is TGTGCCAGCAGTTCCCCACAGGGAAAGGCCGGGGAGCTGTTTTTT. Its translation is CASSSPQGKAGELFF.

The V call is TRBV7-9, the J call TRBJ2-7; 7 bases map to TRBD2. V lost 7 bases to trimming and J lost 4 bases; unmatched junction nucleotides: 10. Germline V lookup: CDR1 SEHNR, CDR2 FQNEAQ (reference sequence). CDR3 length: 14 amino acids. The CDR3 is CASNPKRDPYEQYF. The DNA of the CDR3 is TGTGCCAGCAACCCGAAGCGGGACCCTTACGAGCAGTACTTC.

This clone was counted a single time. This CDR3 is CASSKGQRLDQPQHF. As DNA, the CDR3 is TGTGCCAGTAGTAAAGGCCAACGACTCGATCAGCCCCAGCATTTT. The rearrangement links TRBV19 to TRBJ1-5; D gene uncertain. The CDR3 is made up of 15 amino acids. V was pared by 4 bases and J by 5 bases, with 15 bases between. In germline, CDR1 is LNHDA, CDR2 SQIVND (reference sequence).

The chain recombines TRBV19 with TRBJ2-7, with TRBD1 identical over 8 bases. V lost 4 bases and J lost 8; bases outside the gene matches: 7. Looked up from germline, CDR1 is LNHDA and CDR2 is SQIVND (reference sequence). There are 13 residues in the CDR3. The CDR3 sequence is CASSTATGAKQYF. In DNA, the CDR3 is TGTGCCAGTAGTACGGCGACAGGGGCAAAGCAGTACTTC.

V gene TRBV12-5 combines with J gene TRBJ2-5, with 10 bases identical to TRBD2. The germline CDR1 and CDR2 sequences are LGHNT and FRNRAP. V gave up 0 bases and J gave up 0 bases; unmatched junction bases: 19. CDR3 length: 22 residues. The CDR3 loop is CASGLVEAGGPLYEQYQETQYF. DNA of the CDR3: TGTGCTAGTGGTTTGGTAGAAGCGGGGGGGCCCCTGTACGAGCAGTACCAAGAGACCCAGTACTTC.

V gene TRBV5-4 combines with J gene TRBJ1-2, with D tentatively TRBD1 (6 bases). With 1 base removed from V and 6 bases from J, the gap between germline ends came to 16 bases. CDR3 length equals 15 residues. Germline-derived CDR1 and CDR2 are SGHNT and YYREEE (reference sequence). The CDR3 sequence: CASSLSLRGVDGYTF. The CDR3 DNA reads TGTGCCAGCAGCTTGTCCCTCAGGGGCGTAGATGGCTACACCTTC.

This chain connects TRBV28 to TRBJ2-5; tentatively, D is TRBD1 (6 bases). The end of the DNA aligns better with TRBJ2-7, so the J call may be wrong. Germline CDR1 and CDR2: MDHEN and SYDVKM. The CDR3 is 12 amino acids. The CDR3 coding sequence is TGTGCCGGTTCGACAGGTTCCTACGAGCAGTACTTC. Translating it yields CAGSTGSYEQYF.

The genes are TRBV5-6 and TRBJ2-1, with TRBD2 matching over 12 bases. V shed 5 bases, J shed 9 bases, and the junction held 15 bases outside the gene matches. Germline CDR1 and CDR2: SGHDT and YYEEEE. The CDR3 spans 17 residues. The CDR3 region is CASRPYRLAGVRSEQFF. DNA for the CDR3: TGTGCCAGCAGACCTTATAGACTAGCGGGAGTTAGGAGTGAGCAGTTCTTC.

The CDR3: CASSLNQDKTYEQYF. Here the CDR3 DNA reads TGCGCCAGCAGCTTGAATCAGGACAAGACCTACGAGCAGTACTTC. J is TRBJ2-5 and V is TRBV5-1, with a weak D call TRBD1 (5 bases). The end of the DNA fits TRBJ2-7 better, so the J call may be wrong. This CDR3 contains 15 residues. Germline V gives CDR1 SGHRS, CDR2 YFSETQ.

The chain has TRBV30 and TRBJ1-1; the D is unclear. The CDR3 has 11 residues. V was clipped by 2 bases and J by 2 bases, with 3 bases between them. The germline gives CDR1 GTSNPN, CDR2 SVGIG (reference sequence). Here the CDR3 DNA reads TGTGCCTGGAGTATAAACACTGAAGCTTTCTTT. The encoded protein is CAWSINTEAFF.

V and J are TRBV4-3 and TRBJ2-6, with D possibly matching TRBD1 (5 bases). Trimming left V 0 bases short and J 4 bases short, with 13 bases between. Germline assignment: CDR1 LGHNA and CDR2 YSLEER. The CDR3 length is 17 residues. CDR3: CASSQDPTGQGANVLTF. CDR3 DNA sequence: TGCGCCAGCAGCCAAGATCCAACAGGCCAAGGGGCCAACGTCCTGACTTTC.

This sequence joins TRBV19 and TRBJ1-2; no clear D gene. V lost 8 bases, J lost 4 bases, and 11 bases lay in between. Germline CDR1 and CDR2: LNHDA and SQIVND (reference sequence). The CDR3 extends over 12 amino acids. The CDR3, as DNA: TGTGCCAGTTCTACTCCCGGCTATGGCTACACCTTC. This codes for CASSTPGYGYTF.

The chain uses TRBV5-1 and TRBJ1-4; TRBD1 is a possible D gene (5 bases). The germline V and J ends were trimmed by 4 bases and 3 bases, with 10 bases remaining between them. CDR1 and CDR2 (germline): SGHRS, YFSETQ. This CDR3 region has 14 residues. Here the CDR3 DNA reads TGCGCCAGCAGCCACCGACAGCCTAATGAAAAACTGTTTTTT. Encoded protein: CASSHRQPNEKLFF.

This clone was picked up one time. DNA for the CDR3: TGTGCCAGCAGTTACTACCAGGGGGGAAAAGCCCAGCATTTT. Its translation: CASSYYQGGKAQHF. The rearrangement uses TRBV6-6 and TRBJ1-5, with 7 bases that match TRBD1. Trimming cost V 1 base and J 11 bases; bases outside gene matches: 8. Germline CDR1 reads MNHNY; CDR2 reads SVGAGI (reference sequence). The CDR3 runs 14 residues.

Regarding this clone: Other DNA sequences in the sample encode the same CDR3. This chain links TRBV18 with TRBJ1-1; 7 nucleotides line up with TRBD1. Germline CDR1 and CDR2: KGHSH and LQKENI. The CDR3 extends over 16 amino acids. V lost 3 bases and J lost 14; bases outside the gene matches: 21. The CDR3 loop is CASSPGLEVQRTGAFF. In DNA, the CDR3 is TGTGCCAGCTCACCCGGTTTAGAGGTCCAACGTACAGGGGCCTTCTTT.

This chain connects TRBV28 to TRBJ1-1; 9 positions agree with TRBD1. Germline V gene sequence: CDR1 MDHEN, CDR2 SYDVKM. Germline trimming cut 5 bases from V and 6 bases from J; bases unmatched to any gene: 7. This CDR3 is built from 14 residues. The CDR3 loop reads CASSEGQGRAEAFF. The DNA of the CDR3 is TGTGCCAGCAGTGAGGGACAGGGTAGGGCTGAAGCTTTCTTT.

V and J are TRBV14 and TRBJ1-6; 7 nucleotides align to TRBD1. This CDR3 contains 14 residues. V shed 2 bases, J shed 13 bases, and the junction held 8 bases outside the gene matches. The germline V gene encodes CDR1 SGHDN and CDR2 FVKESK. The CDR3 sequence: CASSQLPRGYPLHF. DNA for the CDR3: TGTGCCAGCAGCCAACTTCCCAGGGGGTATCCCCTCCACTTT.

The chain links TRBV15 to TRBJ2-1; D might be TRBD1 (5 bases). V was pared by 5 bases and J by 6 bases, with 14 bases between. CDR1 LNHNV and CDR2 YYDKDF come from the germline V gene (reference sequence). The CDR3 totals 14 residues. The CDR3 loop is CATSPRQFPNEQFF. The CDR3 DNA follows: TGTGCCACCAGCCCTCGACAGTTCCCCAATGAGCAGTTCTTC.

The V call is TRBV5-6, the J call TRBJ2-7; TRBD1 matches 9 bases. CDR1 and CDR2 (germline): SGHDT, YYEEEE. V gave up 5 bases and J gave up 4 bases; unmatched junction bases: 13. This CDR3 region has 16 residues. The CDR3 DNA sequence: TGTGCCAGCAGTCGAATCCCGGGACAGGGTATGTACGAGCAGTACTTC. Translated, it gives CASSRIPGQGMYEQYF.

The J gene is TRBJ1-2, the V gene TRBV10-3; the D gene is possibly TRBD1 (5 bases). Germline values: CDR1 ENHRY, CDR2 SYGVKD. The CDR3 is 15 amino acids. V was clipped by 3 bases and J by 7 bases, with 18 bases between them. The CDR3 region has the DNA TGTGCCATCAGTGACACCAGGGTATGGCCCTTTGGCTACACCTTC. It is translated as CAISDTRVWPFGYTF.

The rearrangement links TRBV28 to TRBJ1-1, with 7 bases aligning to TRBD1. After removal of 2 bases from V and 8 bases from J, the junction contained 8 bases not matched to a gene. The V gene's germline CDR1 is MDHEN and CDR2 SYDVKM. The CDR3 totals 14 residues. CDR3 DNA sequence: TGTGCCAGCAGTTTACCACAGGGGAAAACCGAAGCTTTCTTT. It is translated as CASSLPQGKTEAFF.